This entry features one T cell receptor beta chain sequence. Its antigen is currently not known. One base away there is no much larger clone; base qualities are not given. In the germline V gene, CDR1 corresponds to SGHTA and CDR2 to FQGNSA. V sheds 5 bases and J sheds 7 bases, leaving 14 bases between their ends. The cysteine opens and the phenylalanine closes a CDR3 of 13 amino acids. The only DNA kept is the CDR3, 39 bases in frame from the first base. The library was generated by the immunoSEQ multiplex PCR assay. TCRdb carries this immuneACCESS record with in-frame sequences only. Its versions omit some clonotypes, under half of them owing to an unresolved V gene in the studies checked, with the rest unexplained. The sample table contains 90,000 to 100,000 clones; only one count was recorded for approximately 80% of them. The ten largest clones add up to over 9.5% of the sample. The entry originates in a study of control samples from healthy donors and cancer patients (dated by TCRdb to the early 2020s).

The clonotype was recovered from a woman in her twenties or thirties in good health. The chain couples TRBV7-2 to TRBJ1-2; there is no confident call for the D gene. Source material: blood. The nucleotide sequence is TGTGCCAGCAGCACAACGCCCACAAGTGGCTACACCTTC. This gives the protein CASSTTPTSGYTF.